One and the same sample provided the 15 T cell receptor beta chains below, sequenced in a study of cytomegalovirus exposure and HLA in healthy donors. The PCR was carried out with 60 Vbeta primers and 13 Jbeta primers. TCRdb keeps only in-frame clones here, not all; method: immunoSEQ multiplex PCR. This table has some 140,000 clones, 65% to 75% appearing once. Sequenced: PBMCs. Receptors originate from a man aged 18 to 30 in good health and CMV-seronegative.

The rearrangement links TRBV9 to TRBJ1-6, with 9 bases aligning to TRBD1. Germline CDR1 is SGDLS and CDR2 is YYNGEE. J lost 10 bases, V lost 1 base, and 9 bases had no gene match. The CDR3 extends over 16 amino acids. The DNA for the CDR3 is TGTGCCAGCAGCGTATTTTCTGACAGGGGGGAATCACCCCTCCACTTT. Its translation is CASSVFSDRGESPLHF.

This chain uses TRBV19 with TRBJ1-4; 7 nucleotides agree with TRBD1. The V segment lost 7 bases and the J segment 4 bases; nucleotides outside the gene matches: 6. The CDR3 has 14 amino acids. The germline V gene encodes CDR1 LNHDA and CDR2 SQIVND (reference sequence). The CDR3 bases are TGTGCCAGTAACACGGGACAGTTTAATGAAAAACTGTTTTTT. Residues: CASNTGQFNEKLFF.

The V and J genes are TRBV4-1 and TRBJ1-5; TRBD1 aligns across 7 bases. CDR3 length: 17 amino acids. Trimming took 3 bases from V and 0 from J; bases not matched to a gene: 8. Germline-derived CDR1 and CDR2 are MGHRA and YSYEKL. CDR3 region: CASSQSITGDSNQPQHF. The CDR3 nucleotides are TGCGCCAGCAGCCAGAGTATTACAGGGGATAGCAATCAGCCCCAGCATTTT.

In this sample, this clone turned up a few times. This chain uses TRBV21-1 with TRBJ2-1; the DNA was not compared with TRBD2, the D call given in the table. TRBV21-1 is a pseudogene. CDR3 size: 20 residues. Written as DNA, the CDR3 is TGTGCCAGCAGTATACCATCCAGCGGGGGGGCAACATTCTCCTACAATGAGCAGTTCTTC. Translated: CASSIPSSGGATFSYNEQFF.

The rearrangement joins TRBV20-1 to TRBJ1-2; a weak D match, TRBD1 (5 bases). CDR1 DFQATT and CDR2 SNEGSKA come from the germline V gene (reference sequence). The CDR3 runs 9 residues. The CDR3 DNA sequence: TGCCCGACAGATTATGGCTACACCTTC. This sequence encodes CPTDYGYTF.

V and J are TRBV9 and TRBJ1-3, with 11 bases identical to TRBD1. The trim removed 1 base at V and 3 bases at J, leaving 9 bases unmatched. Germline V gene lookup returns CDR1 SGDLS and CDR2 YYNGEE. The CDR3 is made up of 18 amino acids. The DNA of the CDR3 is TGTGCCAGCAGCGTAACCCCCGGACAGGGGGCGCGTGGAAACACCATATATTTT. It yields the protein CASSVTPGQGARGNTIYF.

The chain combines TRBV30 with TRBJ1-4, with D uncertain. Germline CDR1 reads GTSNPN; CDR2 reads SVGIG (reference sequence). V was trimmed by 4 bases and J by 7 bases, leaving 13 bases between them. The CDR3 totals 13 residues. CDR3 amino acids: CAWTTGYSEKLFF. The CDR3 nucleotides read TGTGCCTGGACCACGGGGTATTCTGAAAAACTGTTTTTT.

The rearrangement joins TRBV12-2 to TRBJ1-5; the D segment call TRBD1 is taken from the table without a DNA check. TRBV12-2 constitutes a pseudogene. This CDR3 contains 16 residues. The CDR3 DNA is TGTGCAAGACCGTCCGGGCAGGACAATAGCAATCAGCCCCAGCATTTT. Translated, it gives CARPSGQDNSNQPQHF.

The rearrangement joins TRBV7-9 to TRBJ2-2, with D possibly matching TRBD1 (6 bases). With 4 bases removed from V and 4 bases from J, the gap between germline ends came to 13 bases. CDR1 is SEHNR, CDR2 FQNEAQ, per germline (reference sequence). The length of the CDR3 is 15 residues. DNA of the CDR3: TGTGCCAGCAGCTCCCGGGACACCTCCACCGGGGAGCTGTTTTTT. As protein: CASSSRDTSTGELFF.

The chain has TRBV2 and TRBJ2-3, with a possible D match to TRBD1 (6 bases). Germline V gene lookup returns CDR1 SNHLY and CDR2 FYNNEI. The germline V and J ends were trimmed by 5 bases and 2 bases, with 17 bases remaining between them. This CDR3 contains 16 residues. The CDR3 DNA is TGTGCCAGCAGTTACTTTGACGGACAGCCCACAGATACGCAGTATTTT. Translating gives CASSYFDGQPTDTQYF. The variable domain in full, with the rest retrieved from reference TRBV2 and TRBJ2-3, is EPEVTQTPSHQVTQMGQEVILRCVPISNHLYFYWYRQILGQKVEFLVSFYNNEISEKSEIFDDQFSVERPDGSNFTLKIRSTKLEDSAMYFCASSYFDGQPTDTQYFGPGTRLTVL.

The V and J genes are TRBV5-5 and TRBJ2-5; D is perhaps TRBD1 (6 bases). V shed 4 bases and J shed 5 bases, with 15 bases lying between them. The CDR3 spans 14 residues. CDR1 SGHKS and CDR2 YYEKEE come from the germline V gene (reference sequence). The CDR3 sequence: CASSGGRGYETQYF. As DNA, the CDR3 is TGTGCCAGCAGCGGAGGCAGGGGATACGAGACCCAGTACTTC.

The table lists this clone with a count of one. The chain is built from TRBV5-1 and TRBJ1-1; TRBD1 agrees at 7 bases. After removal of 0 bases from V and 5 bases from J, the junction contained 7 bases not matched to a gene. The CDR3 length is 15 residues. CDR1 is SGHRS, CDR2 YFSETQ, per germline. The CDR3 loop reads CASSLDSRGRTEAFF. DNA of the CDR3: TGCGCCAGCAGCTTGGATTCCAGGGGGAGAACTGAAGCTTTCTTT.

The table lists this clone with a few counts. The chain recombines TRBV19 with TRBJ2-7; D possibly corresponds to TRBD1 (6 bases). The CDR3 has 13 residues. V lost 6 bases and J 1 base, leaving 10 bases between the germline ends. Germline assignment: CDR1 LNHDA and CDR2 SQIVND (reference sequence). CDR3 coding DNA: TGTGCCAGTAGCCGGACAGTATCCTACGAGCAGTACTTC. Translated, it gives CASSRTVSYEQYF.

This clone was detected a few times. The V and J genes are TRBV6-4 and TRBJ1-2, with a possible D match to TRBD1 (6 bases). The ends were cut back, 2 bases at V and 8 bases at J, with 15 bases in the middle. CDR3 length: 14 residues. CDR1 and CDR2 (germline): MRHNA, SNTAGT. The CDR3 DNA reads TGTGCCAGCAGTGACCCGGGGGGCGCGAAAGGCTACACCTTC. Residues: CASSDPGGAKGYTF.

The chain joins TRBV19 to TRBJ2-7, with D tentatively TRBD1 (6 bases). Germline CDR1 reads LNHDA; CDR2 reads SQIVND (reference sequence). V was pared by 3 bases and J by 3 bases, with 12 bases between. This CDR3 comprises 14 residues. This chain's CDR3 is CASSIRDNFYEQYF. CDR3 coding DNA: TGTGCCAGTAGTATCCGGGACAATTTCTACGAGCAGTACTTC.